A single sample gave rise to the 30 T cell receptor beta chains below, sequenced in a study of blood T cell repertoires in COVID-19. Some clones are missing from TCRdb's copy, which holds only in-frame ones; the method was immunoSEQ multiplex PCR. The data hold approximately 150,000 clones, with 82% observed a single time. Sequencing was done on a sample of peripheral blood. The receptors were sampled from a woman in her 70s with acute or convalescent COVID-19.

V gene TRBV18 combines with J gene TRBJ2-3; TRBD1 matches at 9 bases. The V gene's germline CDR1 is KGHSH and CDR2 LQKENI. V lost 6 bases and J lost 4; bases outside the gene matches: 11. The CDR3 contains 16 residues. CDR3 in DNA: TGTGCCAGCTCGGGGAATCCGGGACAGGGAGCAGATACGCAGTATTTT. This encodes CASSGNPGQGADTQYF.

The V call is TRBV29-1, the J call TRBJ1-2; TRBD1 agrees at 7 bases. In germline, CDR1 is SQVTM, CDR2 ANQGSEA. V lost 4 bases and J lost 2; bases outside the gene matches: 4. This CDR3 contains 13 residues. CDR3 DNA: TGCAGCGTTGCCGTACAGGGGAACTATGGCTACACCTTC. Translation: CSVAVQGNYGYTF.

The chain joins TRBV5-1 to TRBJ2-7, with 7 positions matching TRBD1. The germline CDR1 and CDR2 sequences are SGHRS and YFSETQ. This CDR3 contains 15 residues. Trimming cost V 4 bases and J 2 bases; bases outside gene matches: 9. CDR3 in DNA: TGCGCCAGCAGCCTATCGACAGGGACCCCCTACGAGCAGTACTTC. This gives the protein CASSLSTGTPYEQYF.

This clone appeared a single time. The rearrangement links TRBV11-2 to TRBJ2-7; 9 bases fit TRBD1. CDR1 and CDR2 from the germline V gene are SGHAT and FQNNGV. V lost 6 bases, J lost 5 bases, and 8 bases stayed unmatched. The CDR3 length is 14 residues. The CDR3 region is CASRPPGTGNEQYF. The CDR3 region has the DNA TGTGCCAGCAGGCCTCCCGGGACAGGGAACGAGCAGTACTTC.

V and J are TRBV5-1 and TRBJ2-1, with 9 bases that match TRBD1. Germline CDR1 is SGHRS and CDR2 is YFSETQ. V dropped 4 bases and J dropped 7; count of bases not matched to a gene: 9. The CDR3 totals 15 residues. The CDR3 sequence: CASSLSGTGLNEQFF. Written as DNA, the CDR3 is TGCGCCAGCAGCCTCTCCGGGACAGGGTTGAATGAGCAGTTCTTC.

The chain combines TRBV6-5 with TRBJ1-4, with D maybe TRBD1 (6 bases). The CDR3 is 14 residues long. Germline-derived CDR1 and CDR2 are MNHEY and SVGAGI. The V gene lost 5 bases and the J gene lost 4 bases, with 11 bases spanning the gap. The CDR3 loop is CASSRTEINEKLFF. CDR3 coding DNA: TGTGCCAGCAGTCGGACAGAGATTAATGAAAAACTGTTTTTT.

Only a few counts were recorded for this clone. The same CDR3 also results from other DNA sequences found in this sample. The gene calls are TRBV12-3 or TRBV12-4 and TRBJ1-1; D ambiguous. The CDR3 is 13 residues long. Trimming shortened V by 3 bases and J by 3 bases, and 8 bases separated the two germline ends. The CDR3 region has the DNA TGTGCCAGCAGTTTTCAAGGAGACACTGAAGCTTTCTTT. It encodes CASSFQGDTEAFF.

The V call is TRBV24-1, the J call TRBJ1-2; weak D call: TRBD1 (5 bases). CDR1 KGHDR and CDR2 SFDVKD come from the germline V gene. V gave up 4 bases and J gave up 3 bases, with 11 bases separating them. The CDR3 loop spans 14 amino acids. The CDR3 DNA reads as TGTGCCACCAGTGAGGCAGGGCCATACTATGGCTACACCTTC. This encodes CATSEAGPYYGYTF.

This clone was detected only once. The V gene is TRBV24-1, the J gene TRBJ2-1; possible D gene TRBD1, 6 bases. Germline V gene data show CDR1 as KGHDR and CDR2 as SFDVKD. Between the trimmed V and J ends, which lost 4 bases and 6 bases, there was a span of 12 bases. The length of the CDR3 is 14 residues. CDR3 loop: CATSESIGGNEQFF. The CDR3 coding sequence is TGTGCCACCAGTGAGTCAATAGGGGGCAATGAGCAGTTCTTC.

This chain uses TRBV12-3 or TRBV12-4 with TRBJ1-1; 7 positions agree with TRBD1. The CDR3 consists of 13 residues. With 6 bases clipped from V and 3 bases from J, the junction kept 4 bases outside the gene matches. The CDR3 loop reads CASRTGVYTEAFF. CDR3 sequence (DNA): TGTGCCAGCAGAACAGGGGTGTACACTGAAGCTTTCTTT.

This chain uses TRBV7-8 with TRBJ2-1, with 9 bases identical to TRBD2. The germline CDR1 and CDR2 sequences are SGHVS and FQNEAQ. Unmatched junction bases numbered 10, after V lost 1 base and J lost 9 bases. The CDR3 sequence is 16 residues long. CDR3 DNA sequence: TGTGCCAGCAGCTTAGTGCGGGGGGGCATTTTGCCTGAGCAGTTCTTC. Amino acid sequence: CASSLVRGGILPEQFF.

This chain uses TRBV5-1 with TRBJ2-2, with 9 bases identical to TRBD2. Losses at the gene ends were 4 bases for V and 0 bases for J; bases not matched to a gene: 4. The CDR3 sequence is 16 residues long. The germline gives CDR1 SGHRS, CDR2 YFSETQ. The CDR3 region has the DNA TGCGCCAGCAGCCTCTTAGCGGGAGCGAACACCGGGGAGCTGTTTTTT. Residues: CASSLLAGANTGELFF.

V usage is TRBV2 and J usage is TRBJ2-4, with D maybe TRBD1 (6 bases). The CDR3 runs to 16 residues. V gave up 6 bases and J gave up 7 bases, with 22 bases separating them. The germline V gene has CDR1 SNHLY and CDR2 FYNNEI. The CDR3 reads CASRNGGRLEKNIQYF. CDR3 coding DNA: TGTGCCAGCAGGAATGGGGGCAGGCTAGAGAAGAACATTCAGTACTTC.

The V call is TRBV27, the J call TRBJ1-1, with 8 positions matching TRBD1. Germline lookup yields CDR1 MNHEY and CDR2 SMNVEV (reference sequence). The length of the CDR3 is 16 residues. J was trimmed by 4 bases and V by 8 bases; bases with no gene match: 15. The CDR3 protein is CASGSTDRGWGTEAFF. For the CDR3, the DNA is TGTGCCAGCGGGTCGACCGACAGGGGATGGGGCACTGAAGCTTTCTTT.

This clone showed up just once. This chain connects TRBV19 to TRBJ2-1, with 8 positions matching TRBD2. The CDR3 loop spans 15 amino acids. Germline CDR1 reads LNHDA; CDR2 reads SQIVND (reference sequence). V lost 3 bases and J lost 4; bases outside the gene matches: 5. The CDR3 sequence is CASSIAGGGYNEQFF. CDR3 DNA: TGTGCCAGTAGTATCGCGGGAGGAGGTTACAATGAGCAGTTCTTC.

The V gene is TRBV5-6, the J gene TRBJ1-2, with 9 bases that match TRBD1. Germline CDR1 is SGHDT and CDR2 is YYEEEE. This CDR3 spans 19 amino acids. J lost 3 bases, V lost 5 bases, and 20 bases had no gene match. The CDR3 loop is CASRSVQTIPGQGDYGYTF. The CDR3 DNA is TGTGCCAGCAGAAGTGTTCAAACAATACCGGGACAGGGAGACTATGGCTACACCTTC.

As to this clone: The sample carries other DNA sequences with the same CDR3. The J gene is TRBJ2-1, the V gene TRBV5-1, with TRBD2 matching 11 bases. The CDR3 totals 16 residues. Germline CDR1 SGHRS, CDR2 YFSETQ. V lost 0 bases and J lost 7; bases outside the gene matches: 6. The CDR3 sequence is CASSLALAGGGNEQFF. The CDR3 DNA is TGCGCCAGCAGCTTGGCGCTAGCGGGAGGTGGTAATGAGCAGTTCTTC.

The chain recombines TRBV18 with TRBJ1-4, with D unresolved. Germline values: CDR1 KGHSH, CDR2 LQKENI. CDR3 length: 12 residues. V dropped 4 bases and J dropped 8 bases, with 8 bases sitting between them. In DNA form, the CDR3 reads TGTGCCAGCTCACTAAGCAGGGAAAAACTGTTTTTT. It translates to CASSLSREKLFF.

The chain carries TRBV24-1 and TRBJ1-5; D is undetermined. V was clipped by 2 bases and J by 0 bases, with 16 bases between them. The germline CDR1 and CDR2 sequences are KGHDR and SFDVKD. The CDR3 extends over 18 amino acids. The CDR3 coding sequence is TGTGCCACCAGTGATTGGGCCCGGCAGGAGGATAGCAATCAGCCCCAGCATTTT. Amino acids: CATSDWARQEDSNQPQHF.

The V and J genes are TRBV6-1 and TRBJ1-6, with TRBD1 identical over 8 bases. CDR1 and CDR2 from the germline V gene are MNHNS and SASEGT. Trimming cost V 4 bases and J 0 bases; bases outside gene matches: 5. The length of the CDR3 is 17 residues. DNA for the CDR3: TGTGCCAGCAGTGGCCGGGACAGGAGCTCCTATAATTCACCCCTCCACTTT. It specifies CASSGRDRSSYNSPLHF.

This rearrangement joins TRBV28 to TRBJ2-5; D is possibly TRBD2 (6 bases). Germline loops: CDR1 MDHEN, CDR2 SYDVKM. The ends were cut back, 5 bases at V and 2 bases at J, with 15 bases in the middle. The CDR3 runs to 15 residues. This chain's CDR3 is CASSIISGQQETQYF. In nucleotides, the CDR3 is TGTGCCAGCAGTATAATCAGCGGGCAACAAGAGACCCAGTACTTC.

This clone was seen a few times. The chain employs TRBV5-1 and TRBJ1-2; 10 bases are shared with TRBD1. The junction had 3 bases not matched to a gene; V was cut back by 0 bases and J by 7 bases. The CDR3 consists of 14 residues. Germline V gene data show CDR1 as SGHRS and CDR2 as YFSETQ. The CDR3 nucleotides read TGCGCCAGCAGCTTGGGGGACAGGGGAATTGGCTACACCTTC. This encodes CASSLGDRGIGYTF.

J is TRBJ2-2 and V is TRBV30, with D possibly being TRBD1 (5 bases). This CDR3 spans 14 amino acids. From germline, CDR1 is GTSNPN and CDR2 SVGIG (reference sequence). V gave up 8 bases and J gave up 3 bases, with 16 bases separating them. The CDR3 loop is CASDSGPYTGELFF. CDR3 nucleotides: TGTGCCAGCGACAGTGGGCCTTACACCGGGGAGCTGTTTTTT. The variable domain in full, with the rest retrieved from reference TRBV30 and TRBJ2-2, is SQTIHQWPATLVQPVGSPLSLECTVEGTSNPNLYWYRQAAGRGLQLLFYSVGIGQISSEVPQNLSASRPQDRQFILSSKKLLLSDSGFYLCASDSGPYTGELFFGEGSRLTVL.

The gene calls are TRBV11-2 and TRBJ2-7; tentatively, D is TRBD2 (5 bases). Trimming stripped 4 bases from V and 0 bases from J, with 16 bases between. Germline loops: CDR1 SGHAT, CDR2 FQNNGV. The CDR3 spans 16 residues. CDR3 nucleotide sequence: TGTGCCAGCAGCTCATACCCCCCCGGGGACTCCTACGAGCAGTACTTC. Translation: CASSSYPPGDSYEQYF.

This chain uses TRBV5-1 with TRBJ2-1, with D uncertain. V was clipped by 1 base and J by 3 bases, with 8 bases between them. The germline gives CDR1 SGHRS, CDR2 YFSETQ. The CDR3 is 14 amino acids. The CDR3 nucleotides read TGCGCCAGCAGCTTGTCCCGGGTCTACAATGAGCAGTTCTTC. This translates into CASSLSRVYNEQFF.

In its sample, this clone was seen once. The V gene is TRBV27, the J gene TRBJ2-2, with 16 nucleotides matching TRBD2. CDR1 and CDR2 (germline): MNHEY, SMNVEV (reference sequence). After removal of 7 bases from V and 0 bases from J, the junction contained 8 bases not matched to a gene. The CDR3 covers 19 residues. For the CDR3, the DNA is TGTGCCAGCACCATGGGACTAGCGGGAGGGCCCGCGAACACCGGGGAGCTGTTTTTT. This sequence encodes CASTMGLAGGPANTGELFF.

The V and J genes are TRBV19 and TRBJ1-1, with D possibly being TRBD1 (6 bases). The CDR3 is 16 amino acids. Trimming cost V 2 bases and J 7 bases, with 20 bases left between them. CDR1 is LNHDA and CDR2 is SQIVND in the germline V gene (reference sequence). In DNA form, the CDR3 reads TGTGCCAGTAGTATACTGGGCGGGGGGGCGCGGGTTGAAGCTTTCTTT. Protein: CASSILGGGARVEAFF.

The chain is built from TRBV7-8 and TRBJ2-1; 10 nucleotides agree with TRBD2. The V and J ends lost 5 bases and 7 bases, in that order; junction bases with no gene match: 11. Germline V gene lookup returns CDR1 SGHVS and CDR2 FQNEAQ. The CDR3 runs to 16 residues. The chain's CDR3 is CASSPPLAGPFNEQFF. The CDR3 DNA is TGTGCCAGCAGCCCGCCACTAGCGGGACCTTTTAATGAGCAGTTCTTC. The whole variable domain, remainder taken from reference TRBV7-8 and TRBJ2-1, is GAGVSQSPRYKVAKRGQDVALRCDPISGHVSLFWYQQALGQGPEFLTYFQNEAQLDKSGLPSDRFFAERPEGSVSTLKIQRTQQEDSAVYLCASSPPLAGPFNEQFFGPGTRLTVL.

The chain has TRBV3-1 (or the pseudogene TRBV3-2) and TRBJ1-5; 9 bases fit TRBD1. The CDR3 totals 14 residues. Germline V lookup: CDR1 LGHDT, CDR2 YNNKEL (reference sequence). J was trimmed by 7 bases and V by 4 bases; bases with no gene match: 5. The CDR3 nucleotides read TGTGCCAGCAGCCCAGACAGGGGGGAACAGCCCCAGCATTTT. The encoded protein is CASSPDRGEQPQHF.

This chain uses TRBV5-8 with TRBJ2-3, with TRBD1 matching 9 bases. Germline V gene data show CDR1 as SGHTS and CDR2 as YDEGEE. The CDR3 sequence is 16 residues long. V dropped 7 bases and J dropped 3; count of bases not matched to a gene: 12. The CDR3 DNA is TGTGCCAGCGGGAACGGATTACAGGGGGCTACAGATACGCAGTATTTT. Its protein is CASGNGLQGATDTQYF. The complete variable domain, with remaining parts taken from reference TRBV5-8 and TRBJ2-3, reads EAGVTQSPTHLIKTRGQQATLRCSPISGHTSVYWYQQALGLGLQFLLWYDEGEERNRGNFPPRFSGRQFPNYSSELNVNALELEDSALYLCASGNGLQGATDTQYFGPGTRLTVL.